Below, 18 T cell receptor beta chains from the same sample are listed, as sequenced in a study of blood T cell repertoires in COVID-19. The table came from immunoSEQ multiplex PCR; TCRdb's copy has only in-frame clones and leaves some out. Of about 200,000 clones listed, about four fifths are singletons. The sample taken for sequencing was PBMCs or T cells enriched from blood (not recorded which). These receptor sequences come from a woman aged 45-65 years with acute COVID-19.

The genes are TRBV19 and TRBJ2-5; TRBD1 might be the D (6 bases). Germline V gene sequence: CDR1 LNHDA, CDR2 SQIVND (reference sequence). This CDR3 region has 15 residues. V lost 6 bases and J 5 bases, leaving 19 bases between the germline ends. The CDR3 region is CASREQDSPRETQYF. Here the CDR3 DNA reads TGTGCCAGTAGGGAGCAGGACAGTCCCCGGGAGACCCAGTACTTC.

The chain couples TRBV6-5 to TRBJ2-3, with D tentatively TRBD1 (6 bases). In germline, CDR1 is MNHEY, CDR2 SVGAGI. CDR3 length: 14 amino acids. Deletions cut 7 bases from V and 4 bases from J, with 15 bases between. The CDR3 sequence is CASKRTASSDTQYF. Here the CDR3 DNA reads TGTGCCAGCAAACGGACAGCTTCCTCAGATACGCAGTATTTT.

The V gene is TRBV4-1, the J gene TRBJ2-1; 7 bases align to TRBD2. The CDR3 runs 15 residues. Germline lookup yields CDR1 MGHRA and CDR2 YSYEKL. V lost 1 base to trimming and J lost 7 bases; unmatched junction nucleotides: 7. The DNA for the CDR3 is TGCGCCAGCAGCCAAGTGGGGTCCGGGGGGAATGAGCAGTTCTTC. This gives the protein CASSQVGSGGNEQFF.

The rearrangement uses TRBV5-1 and TRBJ1-1, with 11 bases lining up with TRBD1. The CDR3 extends over 14 amino acids. Germline loops: CDR1 SGHRS, CDR2 YFSETQ. V lost 3 bases to trimming and J lost 6 bases; unmatched junction nucleotides: 4. The CDR3 sequence: CASSSGQGASEAFF. In DNA form, the CDR3 reads TGCGCCAGCAGCTCCGGACAGGGGGCGTCTGAAGCTTTCTTT. Using reference TRBV5-1 and TRBJ1-1 for the parts outside the CDR3, the full variable domain is KAGVTQTPRYLIKTRGQQVTLSCSPISGHRSVSWYQQTPGQGLQFLFEYFSETQRNKGNFPGRFSGRQFSNSRSEMNVSTLELGDSALYLCASSSGQGASEAFFGQGTRLTVV.

This clone occurred once. CDR3 amino acids: CASSLTRNEQYF. CDR3 DNA: TGTGCCAGCAGCTTAACCAGGAACGAGCAGTACTTC. The chain couples TRBV7-2 to TRBJ2-7, with no clear D. CDR3 length: 12 amino acids. The V and J ends lost 2 bases and 5 bases respectively, with 7 bases between them. Germline V gene lookup returns CDR1 SGHTA and CDR2 FQGNSA.

CDR3 in amino acids: CASSPWTVNSPLHF. DNA of the CDR3: TGTGCCAGCTCACCCTGGACAGTAAATTCACCCCTCCACTTT. The genes are TRBV18 and TRBJ1-6; D possibly corresponds to TRBD1 (6 bases). The CDR3 is 14 amino acids. Per germline, CDR1 KGHSH and CDR2 LQKENI. V was trimmed by 3 bases and J by 7 bases, leaving 10 bases between them. The full variable domain, rest sourced from reference TRBV18 and TRBJ1-6, is NAGVMQNPRHLVRRRGQEARLRCSPMKGHSHVYWYRQLPEEGLKFMVYLQKENIIDESGMPKERFSAEFPKEGPSILRIQQVVRGDSAAYFCASSPWTVNSPLHFGNGTRLTVT.

This clone was picked up a small number of times. The V call is TRBV18, the J call TRBJ1-6; 8 bases align to TRBD1. V was pared by 3 bases and J by 3 bases, with 4 bases of the junction left unmatched. The V gene's germline CDR1 is KGHSH and CDR2 LQKENI. The CDR3 sequence is 16 residues long. CDR3 amino acids: CASSPRQGLYNSPLHF. In nucleotides, the CDR3 is TGTGCCAGCTCACCGAGACAGGGGCTCTATAATTCACCCCTCCACTTT. Full variable domain (outside the CDR3, taken from reference TRBV18 and TRBJ1-6): NAGVMQNPRHLVRRRGQEARLRCSPMKGHSHVYWYRQLPEEGLKFMVYLQKENIIDESGMPKERFSAEFPKEGPSILRIQQVVRGDSAAYFCASSPRQGLYNSPLHFGNGTRLTVT.

This clone has only one observation. The gene calls are TRBV7-2 and TRBJ2-7, with 8 positions matching TRBD1. Germline V gene lookup returns CDR1 SGHTA and CDR2 FQGNSA. Trimming cost V 6 bases and J 0 bases; bases outside gene matches: 7. The length of the CDR3 is 15 residues. The CDR3 region has the DNA TGTGCCAGCAGGGGGACCGGGACAGGCTCCTACGAGCAGTACTTC. Its protein is CASRGTGTGSYEQYF.

With regard to this clone: One junction end does not reproduce the germline sequence, and a read error may be involved. The chain employs TRBV28 and TRBJ2-7; 7 bases line up with TRBD1. The CDR3 loop spans 12 amino acids. The germline V gene has CDR1 MDHEN and CDR2 SYDVKM. CDR3 nucleotides: TGTGCCAGCAGTTTCCCGCCGGGACAGATAGTGTTC. It codes for CASSFPPGQIVF. The full variable domain, with the rest looked up from reference TRBV28 and TRBJ2-7, is DVKVTQSSRYLVKRTGEKVFLECVQDMDHENMFWYRQDPGLGLRLIYFSYDVKMKEKGDIPEGYSVSREKKERFSLILESASTNQTSMYLCASSFPPGQIVFGPGTRLTVT.

In its sample, this clone was seen once. This chain links TRBV18 with TRBJ1-1, with D possibly matching TRBD1 (5 bases). Per the germline V gene, CDR1 is KGHSH and CDR2 is LQKENI. Trimming pared 2 bases from V and 6 bases from J, leaving 16 bases between. The CDR3 loop spans 15 amino acids. The chain's CDR3 is CASSPSQGFNPEAFF. The CDR3 region has the DNA TGTGCCAGCTCACCATCCCAGGGTTTTAACCCTGAAGCTTTCTTT.

This clone has more than one count but fewer than ten. The rearrangement links TRBV10-3 to TRBJ1-6; 7 bases map to TRBD1. V lost 10 bases and J lost 7; bases outside the gene matches: 4. Germline V gives CDR1 ENHRY, CDR2 SYGVKD. The CDR3 runs to 12 residues. This CDR3 reads CATQQGNSPLHF. As DNA, the CDR3 is TGTGCCACCCAACAGGGGAATTCACCCCTCCACTTT.

The chain is built from TRBV5-1 and TRBJ2-1; 7 nucleotides align to TRBD1. Germline V lookup: CDR1 SGHRS, CDR2 YFSETQ. Trimming at V came to 5 bases and at J to 6 bases, leaving 2 bases not matched to a gene. This CDR3 has 12 amino acids. The DNA for the CDR3 is TGCGCCAGCAGAAGGGACAGCAATGAGCAGTTCTTC. Amino acid sequence: CASRRDSNEQFF. Using reference TRBV5-1 and TRBJ2-1 for the parts outside the CDR3, the full variable domain is KAGVTQTPRYLIKTRGQQVTLSCSPISGHRSVSWYQQTPGQGLQFLFEYFSETQRNKGNFPGRFSGRQFSNSRSEMNVSTLELGDSALYLCASRRDSNEQFFGPGTRLTVL.

The chain combines TRBV28 with TRBJ2-4, with D maybe TRBD1 (6 bases). In germline, CDR1 is MDHEN, CDR2 SYDVKM. V lost 6 bases and J 13 bases, leaving 19 bases between the germline ends. CDR3 length equals 13 residues. The CDR3 DNA follows: TGTGCCAGCAGGCCGGGACATCCCTCGCCCCAGTACTTC. Its protein is CASRPGHPSPQYF.

The genes are TRBV15 and TRBJ1-6; no reliable D call. The germline V gene has CDR1 LNHNV and CDR2 YYDKDF (reference sequence). There are 12 residues in the CDR3. The V end was cut by 1 base, the J end by 19 bases, with 14 bases between. CDR3 sequence (DNA): TGTGCCACCAGCAGAGCCGATCTAGGTTTACACTTT. Translating it yields CATSRADLGLHF.

This clone has only a few counts. The rearrangement uses TRBV27 and TRBJ2-2; 9 bases are a match to TRBD1. The CDR3 is 17 amino acids. Per germline, CDR1 MNHEY and CDR2 SMNVEV (reference sequence). V lost 4 bases to trimming and J lost 4 bases; unmatched junction nucleotides: 10. This CDR3 is CASSSRWDRVATGELFF. Written as DNA, the CDR3 is TGTGCCAGCAGTTCCCGATGGGACAGGGTGGCCACCGGGGAGCTGTTTTTT.

The rearrangement joins TRBV3-1 (or the pseudogene TRBV3-2) to TRBJ2-7, with 8 positions matching TRBD1. Germline CDR1 LGHDT, CDR2 YNNKEL (reference sequence). The trim removed 2 bases at V and 2 bases at J, leaving 8 bases unmatched. The CDR3 is 16 residues long. CDR3 bases: TGTGCCAGCAGCCAAAGGGGACAGGCCGATCCCTACGAGCAGTACTTC. Residues: CASSQRGQADPYEQYF.

The V gene is TRBV7-9, the J gene TRBJ2-6; D is unresolved. Per germline, CDR1 SEHNR and CDR2 FQNEAQ (reference sequence). Trimming cost V 4 bases and J 1 base, with 14 bases left between them. This CDR3 spans 17 amino acids. The CDR3 DNA is TGTGCCAGCAGCTCCGGCCTAGTCGCTTCTGGGGCCAACGTCCTGACTTTC. Encoded protein: CASSSGLVASGANVLTF.

The table lists this clone with a few counts. J is TRBJ2-7 and V is TRBV2, with 10 bases that match TRBD1. CDR3 length: 15 amino acids. Germline CDR1 and CDR2: SNHLY and FYNNEI. The V gene end was trimmed by 5 bases and the J gene end by 7 bases; junction bases not matched to a gene: 11. Here the CDR3 reads CASSSGGTGVWEQYF. CDR3 coding DNA: TGTGCCAGCAGTTCGGGTGGGACAGGGGTGTGGGAGCAGTACTTC.